This T cell receptor (beta chain) was sequenced for a study of cytomegalovirus exposure and HLA in healthy donors. Study conclusions and caveats: Immune exposure information available was restricted to CMV serostatus.

Of note for this clone: Its antigen is unidentified.

Amplification used 60 Vbeta primers and 13 Jbeta primers. The method was immunoSEQ multiplex PCR; TCRdb's version includes in-frame clones alone and lacks a portion of them. The sample lists about 180,000 clones, under 80% occurring once. The material sequenced was PBMCs. This receptor was taken from a woman aged 25-40 years in good health and CMV-seropositive.

The CDR3 here is CASRPGLAEERTQYF. CDR3 nucleotide sequence: TGCGCCAGCAGACCGGGACTAGCGGAGGAAAGGACCCAGTACTTC. J is TRBJ2-5 and V is TRBV5-1, with TRBD2 identical over 11 bases. There are 15 residues in the CDR3. V gave up 5 bases and J gave up 7 bases; unmatched junction bases: 10. Per germline, CDR1 SGHRS and CDR2 YFSETQ.